This entry concerns a single T cell receptor beta chain. V was clipped by 6 bases and J by 2 bases, with 5 bases between them. The CDR3 runs to 12 residues. Germline V gives CDR1 SGHTA, CDR2 FQGNSA. This sample is drawn from a study of blood T cell repertoires in COVID-19. About the research overall: The samples span acute and convalescent COVID-19 from the United States, Italy and Spain. PBMCs, B-cell-depleted T cells, or T cells provided the cDNA or gDNA that made up the material.

In the study's own analysis: Estimation of nucleated cell counts was performed using reference gene primer amplification. This table comes from immunoSEQ multiplex PCR, and its TCRdb copy is limited to in-frame clones, with some not included. V and J calls and clone size follow that table, whereas D and trimming were derived from the DNA. The sample has about 40,000 clones, 80% to 90% seen once. The receptor comes from a woman in her sixties or seventies with acute or convalescent COVID-19. The source material was peripheral blood. This chain connects TRBV7-2 to TRBJ1-3, with D tentatively TRBD1 (5 bases). The CDR3 DNA follows: TGTGCCAGCAGGGGGCCTGGAAACACCATATATTTT. It yields the protein CASRGPGNTIYF.